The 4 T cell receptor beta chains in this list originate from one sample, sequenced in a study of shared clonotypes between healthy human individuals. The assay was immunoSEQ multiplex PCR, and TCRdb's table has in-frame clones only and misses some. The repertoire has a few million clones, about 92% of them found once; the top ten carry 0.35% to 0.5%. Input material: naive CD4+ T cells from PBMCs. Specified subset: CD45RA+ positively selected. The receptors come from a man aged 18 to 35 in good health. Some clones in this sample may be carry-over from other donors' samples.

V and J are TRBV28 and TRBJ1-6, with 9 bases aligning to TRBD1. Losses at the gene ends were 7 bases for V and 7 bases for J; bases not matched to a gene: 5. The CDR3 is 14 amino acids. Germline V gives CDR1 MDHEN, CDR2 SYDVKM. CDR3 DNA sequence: TGTGCCAGCACCGGACAGGGGAGGAATTCACCCCTCCACTTT. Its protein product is CASTGQGRNSPLHF.

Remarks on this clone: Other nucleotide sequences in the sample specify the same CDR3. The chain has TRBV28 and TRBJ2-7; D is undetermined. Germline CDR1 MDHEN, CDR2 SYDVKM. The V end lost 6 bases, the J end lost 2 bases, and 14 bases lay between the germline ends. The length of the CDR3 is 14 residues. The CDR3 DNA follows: TGTGCCAGCAGCCTCCCCGGCCCTCCCTACGAGCAGTACTTC. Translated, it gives CASSLPGPPYEQYF.

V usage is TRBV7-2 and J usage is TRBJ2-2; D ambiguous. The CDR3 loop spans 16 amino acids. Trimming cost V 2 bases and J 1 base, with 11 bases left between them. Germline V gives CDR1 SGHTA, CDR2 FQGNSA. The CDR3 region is CASSLFLTENTGELFF. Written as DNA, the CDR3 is TGTGCCAGCAGCTTATTCCTTACAGAGAACACCGGGGAGCTGTTTTTT. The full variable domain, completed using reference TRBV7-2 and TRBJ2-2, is GAGVSQSPSNKVTEKGKDVELRCDPISGHTALYWYRQSLGQGLEFLIYFQGNSAPDKSGLPSDRFSAERTGGSVSTLTIQRTQQEDSAVYLCASSLFLTENTGELFFGEGSRLTVL.

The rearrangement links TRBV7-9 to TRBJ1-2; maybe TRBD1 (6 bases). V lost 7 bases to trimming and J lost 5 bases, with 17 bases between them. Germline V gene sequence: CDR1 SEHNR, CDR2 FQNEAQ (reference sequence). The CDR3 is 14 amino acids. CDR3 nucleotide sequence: TGTGCCAGCACCCCCGGGGGCGTTCGGTATGGCTACACCTTC. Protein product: CASTPGGVRYGYTF.